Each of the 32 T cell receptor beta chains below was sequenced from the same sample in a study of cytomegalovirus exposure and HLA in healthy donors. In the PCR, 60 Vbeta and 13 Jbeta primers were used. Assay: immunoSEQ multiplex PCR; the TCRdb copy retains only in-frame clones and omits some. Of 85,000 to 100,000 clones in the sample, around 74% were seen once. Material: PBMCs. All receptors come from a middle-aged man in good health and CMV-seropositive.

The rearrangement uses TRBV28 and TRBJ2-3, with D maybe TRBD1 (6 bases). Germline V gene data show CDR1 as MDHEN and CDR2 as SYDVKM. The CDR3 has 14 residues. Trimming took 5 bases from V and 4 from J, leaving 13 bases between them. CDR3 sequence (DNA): TGTGCCAGCAGTGGTACTGGGGGCGCAGATACGCAGTATTTT. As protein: CASSGTGGADTQYF.

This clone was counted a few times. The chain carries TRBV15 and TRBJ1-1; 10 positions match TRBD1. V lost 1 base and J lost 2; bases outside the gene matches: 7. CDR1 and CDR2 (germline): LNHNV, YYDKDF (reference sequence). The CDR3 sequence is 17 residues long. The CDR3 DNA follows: TGTGCCACCAGCAGAGGACAGGGGGCAGGCTTAAACACTGAAGCTTTCTTT. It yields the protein CATSRGQGAGLNTEAFF.

The CDR3 protein is CSVDSRVTEAFF. DNA of the CDR3: TGCAGCGTTGATTCCAGGGTAACTGAAGCTTTCTTT. The chain links TRBV29-1 to TRBJ1-1, with TRBD1 as a possible D gene (5 bases). Trimming removed 3 bases at V and 5 bases at J, with 10 bases between. Looked up from germline, CDR1 is SQVTM and CDR2 is ANQGSEA. The CDR3 is made up of 12 amino acids. Variable domain in full (rest from reference TRBV29-1 and TRBJ1-1): SAVISQKPSRDICQRGTSLTIQCQVDSQVTMMFWYRQQPGQSLTLIATANQGSEATYESGFVIDKFPISRPNLTFSTLTVSNMSPEDSSIYLCSVDSRVTEAFFGQGTRLTVV.

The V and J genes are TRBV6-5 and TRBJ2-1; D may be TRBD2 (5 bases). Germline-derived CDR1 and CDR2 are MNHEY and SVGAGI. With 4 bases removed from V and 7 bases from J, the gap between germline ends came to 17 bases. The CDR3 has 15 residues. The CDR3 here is CASSSTRETVNEQFF. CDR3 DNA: TGTGCCAGCAGTTCTACTAGGGAAACAGTAAATGAGCAGTTCTTC.

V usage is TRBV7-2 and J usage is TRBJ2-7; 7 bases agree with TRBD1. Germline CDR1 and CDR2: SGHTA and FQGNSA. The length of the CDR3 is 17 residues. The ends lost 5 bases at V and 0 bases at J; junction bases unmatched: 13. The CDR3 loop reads CASSSSSGGGSSYEQYF. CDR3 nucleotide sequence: TGTGCCAGCAGCAGTTCTTCAGGGGGTGGGAGCTCCTACGAGCAGTACTTC.

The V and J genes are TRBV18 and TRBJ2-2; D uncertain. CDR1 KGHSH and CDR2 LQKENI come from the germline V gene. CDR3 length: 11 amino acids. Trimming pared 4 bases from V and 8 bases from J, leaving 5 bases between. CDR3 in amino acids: CASSLPGELFF. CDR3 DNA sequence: TGTGCCAGCTCACTCCCAGGGGAGCTGTTTTTT.

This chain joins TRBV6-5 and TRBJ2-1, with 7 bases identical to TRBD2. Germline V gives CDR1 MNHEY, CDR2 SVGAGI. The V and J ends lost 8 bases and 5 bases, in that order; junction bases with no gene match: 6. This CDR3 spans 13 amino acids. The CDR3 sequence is CASWRGGNNEQFF. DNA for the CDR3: TGTGCCAGCTGGAGGGGAGGGAACAATGAGCAGTTCTTC.

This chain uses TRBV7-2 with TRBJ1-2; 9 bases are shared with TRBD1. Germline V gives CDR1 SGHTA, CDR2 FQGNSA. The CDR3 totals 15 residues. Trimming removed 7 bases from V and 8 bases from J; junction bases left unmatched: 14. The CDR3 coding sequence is TGTGCCAGCATCCCCGGGACAGGGTTAGGAGGAGGCTACACCTTC. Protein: CASIPGTGLGGGYTF. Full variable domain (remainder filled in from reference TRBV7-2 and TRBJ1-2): GAGVSQSPSNKVTEKGKDVELRCDPISGHTALYWYRQSLGQGLEFLIYFQGNSAPDKSGLPSDRFSAERTGGSVSTLTIQRTQQEDSAVYLCASIPGTGLGGGYTFGSGTRLTVV.

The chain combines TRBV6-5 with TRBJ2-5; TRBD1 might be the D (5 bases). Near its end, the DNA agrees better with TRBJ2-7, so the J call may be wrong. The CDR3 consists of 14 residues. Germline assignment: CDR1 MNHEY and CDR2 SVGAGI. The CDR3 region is CASSYSQGSYEQYF. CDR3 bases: TGTGCCAGCAGTTACAGCCAGGGCTCCTACGAGCAGTACTTC.

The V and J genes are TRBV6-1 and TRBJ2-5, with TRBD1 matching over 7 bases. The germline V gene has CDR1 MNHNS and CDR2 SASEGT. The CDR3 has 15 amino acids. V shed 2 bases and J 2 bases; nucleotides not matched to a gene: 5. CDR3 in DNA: TGTGCCAGCAGTGAACTACAGGGGAAACAAGAGACCCAGTACTTC. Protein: CASSELQGKQETQYF.

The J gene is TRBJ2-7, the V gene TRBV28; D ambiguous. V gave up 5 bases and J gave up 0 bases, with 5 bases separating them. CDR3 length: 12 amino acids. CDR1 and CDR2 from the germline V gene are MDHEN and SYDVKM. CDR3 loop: CASSQSSYEQYF. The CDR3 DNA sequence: TGTGCCAGCAGTCAATCCTCCTACGAGCAGTACTTC.

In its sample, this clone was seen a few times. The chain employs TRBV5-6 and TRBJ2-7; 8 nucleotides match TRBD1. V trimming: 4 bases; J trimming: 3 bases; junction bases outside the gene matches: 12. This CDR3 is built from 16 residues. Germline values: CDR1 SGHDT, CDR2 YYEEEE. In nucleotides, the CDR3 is TGTGCCAGCAGCCCGAGTCCGGGACAGGCCAACTACGAGCAGTACTTC. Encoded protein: CASSPSPGQANYEQYF.

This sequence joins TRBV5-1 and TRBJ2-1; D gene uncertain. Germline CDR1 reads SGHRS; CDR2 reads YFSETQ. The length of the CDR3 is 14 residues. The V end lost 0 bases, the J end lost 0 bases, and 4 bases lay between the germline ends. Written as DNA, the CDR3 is TGCGCCAGCAGCTTGGACAGCTCCTACAATGAGCAGTTCTTC. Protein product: CASSLDSSYNEQFF.

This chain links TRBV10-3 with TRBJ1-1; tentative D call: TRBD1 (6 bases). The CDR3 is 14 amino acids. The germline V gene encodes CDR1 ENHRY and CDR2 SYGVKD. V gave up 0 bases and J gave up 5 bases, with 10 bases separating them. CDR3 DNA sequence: TGTGCCATCAGTGAGTCGCAGGGGCGGACTGAAGCTTTCTTT. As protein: CAISESQGRTEAFF.

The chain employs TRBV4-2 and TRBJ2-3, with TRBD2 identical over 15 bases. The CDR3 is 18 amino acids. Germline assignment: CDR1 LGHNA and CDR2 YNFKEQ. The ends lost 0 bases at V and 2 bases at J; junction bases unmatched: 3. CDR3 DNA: TGTGCCAGCAGCCAAGATGGGACTAGCGGGGGGACCACAGATACGCAGTATTTT. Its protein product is CASSQDGTSGGTTDTQYF.

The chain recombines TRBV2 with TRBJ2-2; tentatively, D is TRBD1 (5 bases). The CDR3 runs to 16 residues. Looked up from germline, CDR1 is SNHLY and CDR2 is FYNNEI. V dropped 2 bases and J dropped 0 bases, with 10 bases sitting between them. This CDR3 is CASSETGHANTGELFF. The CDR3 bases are TGTGCCAGCAGTGAAACAGGTCACGCGAACACCGGGGAGCTGTTTTTT. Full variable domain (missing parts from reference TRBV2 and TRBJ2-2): EPEVTQTPSHQVTQMGQEVILRCVPISNHLYFYWYRQILGQKVEFLVSFYNNEISEKSEIFDDQFSVERPDGSNFTLKIRSTKLEDSAMYFCASSETGHANTGELFFGEGSRLTVL.

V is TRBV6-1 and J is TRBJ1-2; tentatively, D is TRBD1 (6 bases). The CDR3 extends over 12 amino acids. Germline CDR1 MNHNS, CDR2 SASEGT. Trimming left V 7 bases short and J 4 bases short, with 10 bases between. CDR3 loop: CASIQGPYGYTF. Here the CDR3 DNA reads TGTGCCAGCATTCAGGGGCCCTATGGCTACACCTTC.

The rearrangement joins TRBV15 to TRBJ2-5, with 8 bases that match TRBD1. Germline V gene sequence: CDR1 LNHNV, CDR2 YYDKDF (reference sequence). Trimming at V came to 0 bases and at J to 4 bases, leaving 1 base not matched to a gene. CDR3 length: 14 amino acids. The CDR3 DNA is TGTGCCACCAGCAGAGACAGGGGGCTAGAGACCCAGTACTTC. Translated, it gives CATSRDRGLETQYF. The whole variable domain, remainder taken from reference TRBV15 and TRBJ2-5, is DAMVIQNPRYQVTQFGKPVTLSCSQTLNHNVMYWYQQKSSQAPKLLFHYYDKDFNNEADTPDNFQSRRPNTSFCFLDIRSPGLGDTAMYLCATSRDRGLETQYFGPGTRLLVL.

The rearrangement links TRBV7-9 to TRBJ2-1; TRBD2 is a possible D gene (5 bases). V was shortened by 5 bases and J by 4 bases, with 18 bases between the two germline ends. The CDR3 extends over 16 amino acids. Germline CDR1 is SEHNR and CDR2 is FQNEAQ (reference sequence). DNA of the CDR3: TGTGCCAGCAGCCCTCTTACGGGGAGCTCTTACAATGAGCAGTTCTTC. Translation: CASSPLTGSSYNEQFF.

CDR3 sequence reads: CASSLDSAGPQHF. The CDR3 DNA is TGTGCCAGCAGCTTGGATAGTGCAGGGCCCCAGCATTTT. V gene TRBV5-6 combines with J gene TRBJ1-5; D is uncertain. Germline lookup yields CDR1 SGHDT and CDR2 YYEEEE. V lost 0 bases to trimming and J lost 9 bases, with 10 bases between them. The CDR3 has 13 residues.

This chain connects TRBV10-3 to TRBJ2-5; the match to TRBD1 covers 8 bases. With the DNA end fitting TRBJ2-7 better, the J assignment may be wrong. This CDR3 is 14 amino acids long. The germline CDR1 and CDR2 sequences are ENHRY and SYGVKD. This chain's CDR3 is CAISERDRSYEQYF. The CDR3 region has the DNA TGTGCCATCAGTGAAAGGGACAGGTCCTACGAGCAGTACTTC.

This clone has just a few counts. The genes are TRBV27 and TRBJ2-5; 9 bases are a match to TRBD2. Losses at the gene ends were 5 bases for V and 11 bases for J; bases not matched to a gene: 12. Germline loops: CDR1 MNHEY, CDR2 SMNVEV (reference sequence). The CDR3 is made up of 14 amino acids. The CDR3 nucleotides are TGTGCCAGCAGTCCCCCGGGACTAGCAAGCCTTCAGTACTTC. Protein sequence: CASSPPGLASLQYF.

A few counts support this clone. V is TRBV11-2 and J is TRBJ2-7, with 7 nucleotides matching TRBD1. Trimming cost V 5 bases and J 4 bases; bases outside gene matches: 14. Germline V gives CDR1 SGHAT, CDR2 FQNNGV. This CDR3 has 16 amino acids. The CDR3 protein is CASSPVKRTGIYEQYF. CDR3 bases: TGTGCCAGCAGCCCCGTAAAGAGGACAGGTATTTACGAGCAGTACTTC. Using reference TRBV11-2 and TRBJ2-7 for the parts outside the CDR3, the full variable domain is EAGVAQSPRYKIIEKRQSVAFWCNPISGHATLYWYQQILGQGPKLLIQFQNNGVVDDSQLPKDRFSAERLKGVDSTLKIQPAKLEDSAVYLCASSPVKRTGIYEQYFGPGTRLTVT.

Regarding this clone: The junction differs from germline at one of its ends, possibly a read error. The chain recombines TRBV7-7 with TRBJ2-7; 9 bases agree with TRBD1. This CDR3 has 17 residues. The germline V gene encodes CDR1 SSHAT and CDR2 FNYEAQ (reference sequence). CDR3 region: CASSLVSGQGSSYEQYF. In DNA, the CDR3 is TGTGCTAGCAGCTTAGTGTCTGGACAGGGGTCCTCCTACGAGCAGTACTTC.

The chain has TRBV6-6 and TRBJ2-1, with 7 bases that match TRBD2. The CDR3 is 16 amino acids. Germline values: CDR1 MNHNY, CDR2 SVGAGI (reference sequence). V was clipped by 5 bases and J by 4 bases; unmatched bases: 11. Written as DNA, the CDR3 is TGTGCCAGCAGTAGCTACGGCGGGAGTACGTACAATGAGCAGTTCTTC. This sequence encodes CASSSYGGSTYNEQFF.

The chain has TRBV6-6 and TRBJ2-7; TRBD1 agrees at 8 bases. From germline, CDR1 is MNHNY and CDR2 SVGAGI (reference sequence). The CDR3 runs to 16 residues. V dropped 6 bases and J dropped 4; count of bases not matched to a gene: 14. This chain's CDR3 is CASSLIPGQATYEQYF. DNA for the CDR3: TGTGCCAGCAGCTTGATACCGGGACAGGCAACATACGAGCAGTACTTC.

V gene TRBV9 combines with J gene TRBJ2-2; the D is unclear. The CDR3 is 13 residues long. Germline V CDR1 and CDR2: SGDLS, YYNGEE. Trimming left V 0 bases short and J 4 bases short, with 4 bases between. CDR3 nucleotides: TGTGCCAGCAGCGTAGGACTCACCGGGGAGCTGTTTTTT. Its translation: CASSVGLTGELFF. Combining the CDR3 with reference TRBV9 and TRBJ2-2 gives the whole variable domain DSGVTQTPKHLITATGQRVTLRCSPRSGDLSVYWYQQSLDQGLQFLIQYYNGEERAKGNILERFSAQQFPDLHSELNLSSLELGDSALYFCASSVGLTGELFFGEGSRLTVL.

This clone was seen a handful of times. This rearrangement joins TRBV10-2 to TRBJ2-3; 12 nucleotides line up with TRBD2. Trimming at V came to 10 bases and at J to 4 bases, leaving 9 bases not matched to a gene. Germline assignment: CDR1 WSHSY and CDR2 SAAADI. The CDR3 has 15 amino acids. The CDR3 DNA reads TGCGCCACCACCCGACTAGCGGGAGCCCCAGATACGCAGTATTTT. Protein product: CATTRLAGAPDTQYF.

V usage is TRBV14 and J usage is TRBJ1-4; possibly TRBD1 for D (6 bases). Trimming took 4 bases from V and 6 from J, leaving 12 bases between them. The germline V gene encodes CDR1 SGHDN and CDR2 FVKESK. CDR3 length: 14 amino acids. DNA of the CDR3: TGTGCCAGCAGCCTTAACAGGGCGGATGAAAAACTGTTTTTT. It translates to CASSLNRADEKLFF. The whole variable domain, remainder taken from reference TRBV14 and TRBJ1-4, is EAGVTQFPSHSVIEKGQTVTLRCDPISGHDNLYWYRRVMGKEIKFLLHFVKESKQDESGMPNNRFLAERTGGTYSTLKVQPAELEDSGVYFCASSLNRADEKLFFGSGTQLSVL.

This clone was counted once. The CDR3 DNA follows: TGTGCCAGCAGCACGGGACTAGCGGGGGGGCGGGAGACCCAGTACTTC. This codes for CASSTGLAGGRETQYF. The chain is built from TRBV7-6 and TRBJ2-5; 16 nucleotides match TRBD2. CDR3 size: 16 residues. Germline CDR1 SGHVS, CDR2 FNYEAQ. Trimming took 5 bases from V and 5 from J; bases not matched to a gene: 5.

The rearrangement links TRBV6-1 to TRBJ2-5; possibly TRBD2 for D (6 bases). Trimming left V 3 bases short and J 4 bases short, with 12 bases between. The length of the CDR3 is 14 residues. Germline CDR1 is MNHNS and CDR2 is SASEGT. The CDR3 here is CASSEAQGGETQYF. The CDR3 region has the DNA TGTGCCAGCAGTGAGGCCCAGGGAGGAGAGACCCAGTACTTC.

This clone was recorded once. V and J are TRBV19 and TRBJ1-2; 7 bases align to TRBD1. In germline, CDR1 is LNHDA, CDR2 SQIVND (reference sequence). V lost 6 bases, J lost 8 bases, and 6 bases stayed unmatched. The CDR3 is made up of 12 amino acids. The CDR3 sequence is CASRRQGGGYTF. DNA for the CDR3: TGTGCCAGTAGGAGACAGGGTGGGGGCTACACCTTC.